Presented here are 5 T cell receptor beta chains from one specimen sequenced in a study of OX40 agonist ivuxolimab in advanced cancers. Profiling relied on immunoSEQ multiplex PCR, and the TCRdb table lists in-frame clones only, not all of them. Of more than 40,000 clones detected, about 77% appear once; the ten largest clones hold approximately 2%. The sample was CD4+ or CD8+ T cells sorted from blood, taken in a trial of the OX40 agonist ivuxolimab. The receptors originated from an adult with an advanced solid tumor such as melanoma, head and neck, liver or kidney cancer.

The chain uses TRBV19 and TRBJ2-7; a weak D match, TRBD2 (7 bases). The germline CDR1 and CDR2 sequences are LNHDA and SQIVND (reference sequence). Trimming took off 4 bases at V and 0 bases at J, with 10 bases between the two ends. This CDR3 comprises 14 residues. CDR3 in DNA: TGTGCCAGTAGTAAGGGGGGGCCCTCCTACGAGCAGTACTTC. Protein sequence: CASSKGGPSYEQYF.

The gene calls are TRBV5-4 and TRBJ2-4, with 8 bases fitting TRBD1. With 6 bases clipped from V and 9 bases from J, the junction kept 5 bases outside the gene matches. The CDR3 extends over 12 amino acids. Germline-derived CDR1 and CDR2 are SGHNT and YYREEE (reference sequence). CDR3 DNA sequence: TGTGCCAGCAACTTTGACAGGGGCATTCAGTACTTC. Its translation: CASNFDRGIQYF.

The gene calls are TRBV6-1 and TRBJ1-2, with D unresolved. The germline gives CDR1 MNHNS, CDR2 SASEGT. Trimming shortened V by 0 bases and J by 7 bases, and 9 bases separated the two germline ends. This CDR3 contains 13 residues. The DNA of the CDR3 is TGTGCCAGCAGTGAAGCCCGGAGCTCTGGCTACACCTTC. It is translated as CASSEARSSGYTF.

V is TRBV5-4 and J is TRBJ2-3, with 7 bases fitting TRBD2. The V gene end was trimmed by 4 bases and the J gene end by 0 bases; junction bases not matched to a gene: 8. Germline values: CDR1 SGHNT, CDR2 YYREEE (reference sequence). This CDR3 is 16 amino acids long. As DNA, the CDR3 is TGTGCCAGCAGCCCGGGGGGACGGCTTAGCACAGATACGCAGTATTTT. Translation: CASSPGGRLSTDTQYF.

This chain joins TRBV11-2 and TRBJ1-1; D might be TRBD1 (5 bases). Trimming took 5 bases from V and 5 from J, leaving 18 bases between them. This CDR3 has 15 residues. CDR1 SGHAT and CDR2 FQNNGV come from the germline V gene. In nucleotides, the CDR3 is TGTGCCAGCAGCCGGGAGCTCGGGGGTTGGACTGAAGCTTTCTTT. The encoded protein is CASSRELGGWTEAFF. Combining the CDR3 with reference TRBV11-2 and TRBJ1-1 gives the whole variable domain EAGVAQSPRYKIIEKRQSVAFWCNPISGHATLYWYQQILGQGPKLLIQFQNNGVVDDSQLPKDRFSAERLKGVDSTLKIQPAKLEDSAVYLCASSRELGGWTEAFFGQGTRLTVV.